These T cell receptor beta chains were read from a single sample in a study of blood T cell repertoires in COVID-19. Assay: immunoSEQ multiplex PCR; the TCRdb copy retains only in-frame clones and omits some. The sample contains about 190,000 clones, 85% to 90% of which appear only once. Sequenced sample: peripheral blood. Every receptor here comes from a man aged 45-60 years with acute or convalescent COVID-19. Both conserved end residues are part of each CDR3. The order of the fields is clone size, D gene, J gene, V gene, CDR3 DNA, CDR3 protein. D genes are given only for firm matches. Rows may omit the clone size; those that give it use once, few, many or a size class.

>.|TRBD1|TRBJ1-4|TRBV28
TGTGCCAGCAGTGACCCCGGGACAGGAAAAAAACTGTTTTTT
CASSDPGTGKKLFF
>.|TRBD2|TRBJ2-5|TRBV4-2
TGTGCCAGCAGCCCGGGAGGGAGGGACCAAGAGACCCAGTACTTC
CASSPGGRDQETQYF
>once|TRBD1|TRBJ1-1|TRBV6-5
TGTGCCAGCAATACTCCGACAGGGGTCACTGAAGCTTTCTTT
CASNTPTGVTEAFF
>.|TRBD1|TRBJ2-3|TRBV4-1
TGCGCCAGCAGCCAAGGGGCAGGACAGGGGATCACAGATACGCAGTATTTT
CASSQGAGQGITDTQYF
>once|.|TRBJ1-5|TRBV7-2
TGTGCCAGCAGTTACAGGGAAATGGGCAATCAGCCCCAGCATTTT
CASSYREMGNQPQHF
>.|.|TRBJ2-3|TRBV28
TGTGCCAGCAGTTTAGATTATCAGGGGCCGCCAGATACGCAGTATTTT
CASSLDYQGPPDTQYF
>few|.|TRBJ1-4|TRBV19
TGTGCCAGTAATGGACAGATCGGTGAAAAACTGTTTTTT
CASNGQIGEKLFF
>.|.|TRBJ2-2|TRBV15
TGTGCCACCAGCAGAACGGGGACCGGGGAGCTGTTTTTT
CATSRTGTGELFF
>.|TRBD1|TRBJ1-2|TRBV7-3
TGTGCCAGCAGCTCGAGACAGGGGGGAGGCTACACCTTC
CASSSRQGGGYTF
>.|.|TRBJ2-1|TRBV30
TGTGCCTGCTCTCAGGGGTTAGCTGAGCAGTTCTTC
CACSQGLAEQFF
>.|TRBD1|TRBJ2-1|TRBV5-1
TGCGCCAGCAGCTTGACTCCGACAGGGGGGCCCTACAATGAGCAGTTCTTC
CASSLTPTGGPYNEQFF
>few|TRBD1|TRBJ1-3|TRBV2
TGTGCCAGCAGTGTACAGGGGCCGAGCTCTGGAAACACCATATATTTT
CASSVQGPSSGNTIYF
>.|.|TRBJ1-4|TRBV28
TGTGCCAGCAGTGCCCCCAGGGCCCCGGGCGGGTTTTTT
CASSAPRAPGGFF
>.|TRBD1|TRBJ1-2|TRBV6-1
TGTGCCAGCAGTGAAAGGGACAGGGTCGGTTTCTACTATGGCTACACCTTC
CASSERDRVGFYYGYTF
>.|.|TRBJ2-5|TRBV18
TGTGCCAGCTCACCCCGCGGCAGGGCTGGAGAGACCCAGTACTTC
CASSPRGRAGETQYF
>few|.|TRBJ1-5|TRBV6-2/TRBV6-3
TGTGCCAGCAGCAACGACAGTAGGACTCAGCCCCAGCATTTT
CASSNDSRTQPQHF
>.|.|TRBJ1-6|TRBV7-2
TGTGCCAGCAGCTTAGTGGGTCAGGGGCAATCACCCCTCCACTTT
CASSLVGQGQSPLHF
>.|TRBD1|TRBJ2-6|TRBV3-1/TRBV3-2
TGTGCCAGCAGCGCTACAGGGGGCGGTTCTGGGGCCAACGTCCTGACTTTC
CASSATGGGSGANVLTF
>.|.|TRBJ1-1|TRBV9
TGTGCCAGCAGCGTAGGAGGCGGCGGCGAAGCTTTCTTT
CASSVGGGGEAFF
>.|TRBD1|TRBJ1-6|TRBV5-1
TGCGCCAGCACCCCGGGACAGGGATTTTCACCCCTCCACTTT
CASTPGQGFSPLHF
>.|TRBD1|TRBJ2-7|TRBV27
TGTGCCAGCAGTACGAGACAGGGATGGTACGAGCAGTACTTC
CASSTRQGWYEQYF
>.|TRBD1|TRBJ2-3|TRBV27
TGTGCCAGCAGTTTACTGGACAGGCGACAAGATACGCAGTATTTT
CASSLLDRRQDTQYF
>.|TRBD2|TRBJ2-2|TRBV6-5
TGTGCCAGCTGGGACTACCACACCGGGGAGCTGTTTTTT
CASWDYHTGELFF
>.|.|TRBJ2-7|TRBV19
TGTGCCAGTAGTGAACAGGGCGACCCCTACGAGCAGTACTTC
CASSEQGDPYEQYF
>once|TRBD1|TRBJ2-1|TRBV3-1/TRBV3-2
TGTGCCAGCAGCCTCCGTGGGACAGCGGTGTACAATGAGCAGTTCTTC
CASSLRGTAVYNEQFF
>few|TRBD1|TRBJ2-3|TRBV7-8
TGTGCCAGCAGCCCCCAGGGGGCGAGCACAGATACGCAGTATTTT
CASSPQGASTDTQYF
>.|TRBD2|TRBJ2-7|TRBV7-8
TGTGCCAGCAGCTTACTAAATGGACTAGCTCTTGGGCAGTACTTC
CASSLLNGLALGQYF
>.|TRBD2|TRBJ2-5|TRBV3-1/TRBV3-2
TGTGCCAGCAGCCAAGGTCTAGCGGGGGGCTGGAAGACCCAGTACTTC
CASSQGLAGGWKTQYF
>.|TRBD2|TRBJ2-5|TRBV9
TGTGCCAGCAGCGTAGGAGCGGGGGTGTCCGAGACCCAGTACTTC
CASSVGAGVSETQYF
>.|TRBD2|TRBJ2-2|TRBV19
TGTGCCAGTAGTAACCCCGGGGGGGGGTGGCACACCGGGGAGCTGTTTTTT
CASSNPGGGWHTGELFF
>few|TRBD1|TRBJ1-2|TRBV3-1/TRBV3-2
TGTGCCAGCAGCCTGTCTACAGGGGTCTATGGCTACACCTTC
CASSLSTGVYGYTF
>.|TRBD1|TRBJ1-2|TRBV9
TGTGCCAGCAGCCTGGGACAGGATGGTGGCTACACCTTC
CASSLGQDGGYTF
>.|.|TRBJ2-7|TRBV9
TGTGCCAGCAGCGTAGGGTGGGAGCGGGCCTCAACCTACGAGCAGTACTTC
CASSVGWERASTYEQYF
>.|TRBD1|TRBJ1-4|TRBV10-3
TGTGCCATCAGGGACAGGGATGAAAAACTGTTTTTT
CAIRDRDEKLFF
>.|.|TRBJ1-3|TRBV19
TGTGCCAGTACCCGGGAGGCTGGAAACACCATATATTTT
CASTREAGNTIYF
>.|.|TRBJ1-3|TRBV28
TGTGCCAGCGTCAAGCGGGGGGCTTCTGGAAACACCATATATTTT
CASVKRGASGNTIYF
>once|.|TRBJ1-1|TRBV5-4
TGTGCCAGCAGCTCCTATACGGGACAAAGGAACACTGAAGCTTTCTTT
CASSSYTGQRNTEAFF
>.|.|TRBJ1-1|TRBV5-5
TGTGCCAGCAGCTCCTACGGGGAGGGGACCTACATGAACACTGAAGCTTTCTTT
CASSSYGEGTYMNTEAFF
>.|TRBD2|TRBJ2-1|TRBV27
TGTGCCAGCAGTATGACTAGCGGGAGAGGGAATGAGCAGTTCTTC
CASSMTSGRGNEQFF
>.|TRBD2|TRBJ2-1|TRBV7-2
TGTGCCAGCAGCCGGGGGGGTATTAGCGGCTACAATGAGCAGTTCTTC
CASSRGGISGYNEQFF
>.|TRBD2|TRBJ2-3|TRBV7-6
TGTGCCAGCAGCACCCCATCGGGGGGAGGTACGCAGTATTTT
CASSTPSGGGTQYF
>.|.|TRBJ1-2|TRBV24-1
TGTGCCACCAGTCGAGTTGGCTACACCTTC
CATSRVGYTF
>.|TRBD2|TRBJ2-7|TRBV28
TGTGCCAGCAGTTTTACGGGACTAGCGGGTTCCTACGAGCAGTACTTC
CASSFTGLAGSYEQYF
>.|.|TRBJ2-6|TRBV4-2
TGTGCCAGCAGCCAAGATGCAGGGGCAGGGGCCAACGTCCTGACTTTC
CASSQDAGAGANVLTF
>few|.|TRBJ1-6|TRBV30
TGTGCCTGGAGTGTACTCTTCGGGGGAGGCCATAATTCACCCCTCCACTTT
CAWSVLFGGGHNSPLHF
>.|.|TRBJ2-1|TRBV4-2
TGTGCCAGCAGCCAAGAGGGGGGAAACAATGAGCAGTTCTTC
CASSQEGGNNEQFF
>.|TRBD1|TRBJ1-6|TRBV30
TGTGCCTGGAACGGACAGGATAATTCACCCCTCCACTTT
CAWNGQDNSPLHF
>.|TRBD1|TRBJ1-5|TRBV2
TGTGCCAGCAGTGATGAGGCAGGGGGGAATCAGCCCCAGCATTTT
CASSDEAGGNQPQHF
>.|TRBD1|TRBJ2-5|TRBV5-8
TGTGCCAGCAGCTTGAGACAGGGGGGATTCCAAGAGACCCAGTACTTC
CASSLRQGGFQETQYF
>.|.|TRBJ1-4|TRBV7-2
TGTGCCAGCAGCTTAGTACGGGGGATTGGGGAAAAACTGTTTTTT
CASSLVRGIGEKLFF
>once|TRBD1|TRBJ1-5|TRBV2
TGTGCCAGCAGCGACCTACAGGGGCTAGGTCAGCCCCAGCATTTT
CASSDLQGLGQPQHF
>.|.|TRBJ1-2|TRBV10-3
TGTGCCATCAGTGAGTACATCCTCCCGGAGAGGCCTACTAACTATGGCTACACCTTC
CAISEYILPERPTNYGYTF
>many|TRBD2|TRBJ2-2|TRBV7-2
TGTGCCAGCAGCTTGGAGGCCAGTCGTAGACTAGCGGCCGGGGAGCTGTTTTTT
CASSLEASRRLAAGELFF
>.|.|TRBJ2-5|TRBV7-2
TGTGCCAGCAGCTTACGAGGGAGCGAGACCCAGTACTTC
CASSLRGSETQYF
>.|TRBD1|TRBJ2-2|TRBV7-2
TGTGCCAGCAGCCACCGGGACAGGAACACCGGGGAGCTGTTTTTT
CASSHRDRNTGELFF
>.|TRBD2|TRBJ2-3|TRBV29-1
TGCAGCGTTGCCCGGACTAGCGAAAACACAGATACGCAGTATTTT
CSVARTSENTDTQYF
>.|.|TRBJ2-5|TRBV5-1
TGCGCCAGCAGCCCTCCTTCGGAAGAGACCCAGTACTTC
CASSPPSEETQYF
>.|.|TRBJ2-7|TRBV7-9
TGTGCCAGCAGCTTAGTCGTCGGGGTGGATCTCTCCTACGAGCAGTACTTC
CASSLVVGVDLSYEQYF
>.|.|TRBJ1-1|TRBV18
TGTGCCAGCTCACCAAGTAGCAGGGGAGCTTTCTTT
CASSPSSRGAFF